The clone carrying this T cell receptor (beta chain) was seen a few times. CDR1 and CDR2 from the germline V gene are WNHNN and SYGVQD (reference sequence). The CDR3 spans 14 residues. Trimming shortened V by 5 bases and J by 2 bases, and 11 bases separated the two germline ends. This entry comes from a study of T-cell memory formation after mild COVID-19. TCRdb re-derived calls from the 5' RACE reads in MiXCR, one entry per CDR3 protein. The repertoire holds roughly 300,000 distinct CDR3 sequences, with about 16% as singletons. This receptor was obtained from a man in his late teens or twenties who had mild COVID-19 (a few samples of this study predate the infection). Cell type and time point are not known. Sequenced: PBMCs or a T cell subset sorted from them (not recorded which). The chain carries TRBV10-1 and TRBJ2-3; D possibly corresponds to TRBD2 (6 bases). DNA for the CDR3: TGCGCCAGCAGTAAAGGCGGGGACACAGATACGCAGTATTTT. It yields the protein CASSKGGDTDTQYF.